Listed below are T cell receptor beta chains from one sample, sequenced in a study of blood T cell repertoires in COVID-19. Sequencing was performed with immunoSEQ multiplex PCR; in TCRdb, only in-frame clones are kept and a portion is missing. The repertoire holds over 85,000 clones, with 70% to 90% as singletons. The sample was peripheral blood. These receptors all stem from a human donor in a cohort sampled during active COVID-19. The CDR3 runs from the conserved cysteine through the conserved F or W. The D gene is left open where the match is weak. The listing skips clone size in some rows; elsewhere it reads once, few, many or a size class.

d_call: -
v_call: TRBV11-2
clone_size: -
j_call: TRBJ2-1
cdr3_aa: CASSSTGTFYNEQFF
cdr3_nt: TGTGCCAGCAGCTCTACCGGGACTTTCTACAATGAGCAGTTCTTC

d_call: TRBD1
v_call: TRBV18
clone_size: -
j_call: TRBJ1-6
cdr3_aa: CASSLGQGNSPLHF
cdr3_nt: TGTGCCAGCTCACTAGGACAGGGCAATTCACCCCTCCACTTT

d_call: -
v_call: TRBV11-2
clone_size: -
j_call: TRBJ2-6
cdr3_aa: CASSLESVGANVLTF
cdr3_nt: TGTGCCAGCAGCCTGGAGTCCGTTGGGGCCAACGTCCTGACTTTC

d_call: TRBD1
v_call: TRBV5-8
clone_size: -
j_call: TRBJ2-5
cdr3_aa: CASSSLPGQGLGGETQYF
cdr3_nt: TGTGCCAGCAGCTCCCTACCGGGACAGGGGTTAGGAGGGGAGACCCAGTACTTC

d_call: -
v_call: TRBV7-2
clone_size: -
j_call: TRBJ1-1
cdr3_aa: CASSSQGGNTEAFF
cdr3_nt: TGTGCCAGCAGCTCCCAGGGTGGGAACACTGAAGCTTTCTTT

d_call: -
v_call: TRBV12-3/TRBV12-4
clone_size: -
j_call: TRBJ2-1
cdr3_aa: CASSNVAGEQFF
cdr3_nt: TGTGCCAGCAGCAACGTAGCTGGCGAGCAGTTCTTC

d_call: TRBD1
v_call: TRBV18
clone_size: -
j_call: TRBJ1-1
cdr3_aa: CASSLTGDTEAFF
cdr3_nt: TGTGCCAGCTCACTGACAGGGGACACTGAAGCTTTCTTT

d_call: -
v_call: TRBV7-9
clone_size: few
j_call: TRBJ1-2
cdr3_aa: CASSPPSGGWGYTF
cdr3_nt: TGTGCCAGCAGCCCCCCTTCCGGGGGATGGGGCTACACCTTC

d_call: -
v_call: TRBV2
clone_size: -
j_call: TRBJ2-3
cdr3_aa: CASSESFSARADTQYF
cdr3_nt: TGTGCCAGCAGTGAATCGTTCTCCGCGCGCGCAGATACGCAGTATTTT

d_call: TRBD2
v_call: TRBV10-1
clone_size: -
j_call: TRBJ2-7
cdr3_aa: CASSEGTSGSYEQYF
cdr3_nt: TGCGCCAGCAGTGAAGGAACTAGCGGGTCCTACGAGCAGTACTTC

d_call: TRBD1
v_call: TRBV18
clone_size: -
j_call: TRBJ1-1
cdr3_aa: CASSGDRERNTEAFF
cdr3_nt: TGTGCCAGCTCAGGCGACAGGGAGAGGAACACTGAAGCTTTCTTT

d_call: TRBD1
v_call: TRBV5-1
clone_size: -
j_call: TRBJ1-4
cdr3_aa: CASSLSGTGTFEEKLFF
cdr3_nt: TGCGCCAGCAGCTTGTCCGGGACAGGGACTTTCGAAGAAAAACTGTTTTTT

d_call: TRBD1
v_call: TRBV12-3/TRBV12-4
clone_size: once
j_call: TRBJ2-7
cdr3_aa: CASRTGTYEQYF
cdr3_nt: TGTGCCAGCAGGACAGGGACCTACGAGCAGTACTTC

d_call: -
v_call: TRBV4-1
clone_size: -
j_call: TRBJ2-7
cdr3_aa: CASSPTGSDSYEQYF
cdr3_nt: TGCGCCAGCAGCCCGACAGGTTCCGACTCCTACGAGCAGTACTTC

d_call: -
v_call: TRBV5-4
clone_size: once
j_call: TRBJ1-1
cdr3_aa: CASSFDRTRGGTEAFF
cdr3_nt: TGTGCCAGCAGCTTTGACCGAACTAGAGGAGGCACTGAAGCTTTCTTT

d_call: -
v_call: TRBV7-9
clone_size: -
j_call: TRBJ1-1
cdr3_aa: CASSADTGVSKAFF
cdr3_nt: TGTGCCAGCAGCGCGGATACAGGTGTTTCTAAAGCTTTCTTT

d_call: -
v_call: TRBV11-2
clone_size: -
j_call: TRBJ1-3
cdr3_aa: CASSLDRSFSGNTIYF
cdr3_nt: TGTGCCAGCAGCTTAGATCGGTCATTCTCTGGAAACACCATATATTTT

d_call: TRBD1
v_call: TRBV19
clone_size: once
j_call: TRBJ1-5
cdr3_aa: CASRRDRMGNQPQHF
cdr3_nt: TGTGCCAGTAGGAGGGACAGGATGGGCAATCAGCCCCAGCATTTT

d_call: TRBD1
v_call: TRBV10-3
clone_size: -
j_call: TRBJ2-7
cdr3_aa: CAVRVQGLEQYF
cdr3_nt: TGTGCCGTCCGCGTACAGGGGTTGGAGCAGTACTTC

d_call: -
v_call: TRBV12-3/TRBV12-4
clone_size: -
j_call: TRBJ1-5
cdr3_aa: CASSLVWASPQHF
cdr3_nt: TGTGCCAGCAGTTTAGTATGGGCGAGTCCCCAGCATTTT

d_call: TRBD1
v_call: TRBV9
clone_size: -
j_call: TRBJ2-1
cdr3_aa: CASSVDQQGGNEQFF
cdr3_nt: TGTGCCAGCAGCGTAGACCAACAGGGGGGCAATGAGCAGTTCTTC

d_call: -
v_call: TRBV5-1
clone_size: -
j_call: TRBJ2-7
cdr3_aa: CASSSPHEQYF
cdr3_nt: TGCGCCAGCAGCTCCCCTCACGAGCAGTACTTC

d_call: TRBD2
v_call: TRBV9
clone_size: -
j_call: TRBJ2-5
cdr3_aa: CASSVRSLAGETQYF
cdr3_nt: TGTGCCAGCAGCGTAAGGTCGCTAGCGGGAGAGACCCAGTACTTC

d_call: TRBD2
v_call: TRBV4-2
clone_size: -
j_call: TRBJ2-3
cdr3_aa: CASGYPSGRKLSTDTQYF
cdr3_nt: TGTGCCAGCGGCTACCCTAGCGGGAGGAAGTTGAGCACAGATACGCAGTATTTT

d_call: -
v_call: TRBV5-6
clone_size: -
j_call: TRBJ1-1
cdr3_aa: CASSPRKNFNTEAFF
cdr3_nt: TGTGCCAGCAGCCCGAGGAAGAACTTTAACACTGAAGCTTTCTTT

d_call: TRBD2
v_call: TRBV4-2
clone_size: -
j_call: TRBJ2-6
cdr3_aa: CASSLSSAGALSGANVLTF
cdr3_nt: TGTGCCAGCAGCCTCTCGAGTGCGGGAGCCCTTAGTGGGGCCAACGTCCTGACTTTC

d_call: -
v_call: TRBV5-5
clone_size: -
j_call: TRBJ2-7
cdr3_aa: CASSLAPGYEQYF
cdr3_nt: TGTGCCAGCAGCTTGGCCCCGGGGTACGAGCAGTACTTC

d_call: -
v_call: TRBV12-5
clone_size: -
j_call: TRBJ2-1
cdr3_aa: CASGPYQGEVYNEQFF
cdr3_nt: TGTGCTAGTGGTCCTTATCAAGGGGAAGTTTACAATGAGCAGTTCTTC

d_call: -
v_call: TRBV28
clone_size: -
j_call: TRBJ1-2
cdr3_aa: CASSPPGSGEGGYTF
cdr3_nt: TGTGCCAGCAGTCCCCCCGGGTCGGGGGAGGGCGGCTACACCTTC

d_call: -
v_call: TRBV7-9
clone_size: -
j_call: TRBJ2-7
cdr3_aa: CASSVGRDEQYF
cdr3_nt: TGTGCCAGCTCGGTCGGGAGAGACGAGCAGTACTTC

d_call: TRBD1
v_call: TRBV27
clone_size: -
j_call: TRBJ2-7
cdr3_aa: CATGQGPYEQYF
cdr3_nt: TGTGCCACGGGACAGGGCCCCTACGAGCAGTACTTC

d_call: -
v_call: TRBV6-6
clone_size: -
j_call: TRBJ2-1
cdr3_aa: CASRPPGAVSYNEQFF
cdr3_nt: TGTGCCAGCAGGCCTCCTGGGGCGGTCTCCTACAATGAGCAGTTCTTC

d_call: TRBD1
v_call: TRBV11-2
clone_size: once
j_call: TRBJ1-1
cdr3_aa: CASSPRQGTVEAFF
cdr3_nt: TGTGCCAGCAGCCCGCGACAGGGGACAGTCGAAGCTTTCTTT

d_call: -
v_call: TRBV9
clone_size: -
j_call: TRBJ1-4
cdr3_aa: CASSPQVSGGELFF
cdr3_nt: TGTGCCAGCAGCCCCCAGGTGTCGGGGGGTGAACTGTTTTTT

d_call: TRBD2
v_call: TRBV7-3
clone_size: -
j_call: TRBJ2-1
cdr3_aa: CASSFGTSGYNEQFF
cdr3_nt: TGTGCCAGCAGCTTCGGAACTAGCGGTTACAATGAGCAGTTCTTC

d_call: TRBD1
v_call: TRBV3-1/TRBV3-2
clone_size: -
j_call: TRBJ1-1
cdr3_aa: CASSRGQLNTEAFF
cdr3_nt: TGTGCCAGCAGCCGGGGACAGTTGAACACTGAAGCTTTCTTT

d_call: -
v_call: TRBV6-5
clone_size: -
j_call: TRBJ2-6
cdr3_aa: CASSYSSRAGANVLTF
cdr3_nt: TGTGCCAGCAGTTACTCGAGCAGGGCTGGGGCCAACGTCCTGACTTTC

d_call: TRBD2
v_call: TRBV12-5
clone_size: -
j_call: TRBJ2-1
cdr3_aa: CASGLAGGNEQFF
cdr3_nt: TGTGCTAGTGGCCTAGCGGGAGGCAATGAGCAGTTCTTC

d_call: -
v_call: TRBV30
clone_size: -
j_call: TRBJ1-4
cdr3_aa: CAWSEGVANEKLFF
cdr3_nt: TGTGCCTGGAGTGAGGGGGTTGCTAATGAAAAACTGTTTTTT

d_call: -
v_call: TRBV3-1/TRBV3-2
clone_size: -
j_call: TRBJ2-1
cdr3_aa: CASSQVFSSEQFF
cdr3_nt: TGTGCCAGCAGCCAAGTGTTTTCGAGTGAGCAGTTCTTC

d_call: -
v_call: TRBV7-3
clone_size: -
j_call: TRBJ2-5
cdr3_aa: CASSLTAQETQYF
cdr3_nt: TGTGCCAGCAGCTTAACAGCGCAAGAGACCCAGTACTTC

d_call: -
v_call: TRBV24-1
clone_size: -
j_call: TRBJ1-1
cdr3_aa: CATRGAGNTEAFF
cdr3_nt: TGTGCCACCAGAGGGGCAGGGAATACTGAAGCTTTCTTT

d_call: -
v_call: TRBV5-5
clone_size: -
j_call: TRBJ2-3
cdr3_aa: CASSEGGVTDTQYF
cdr3_nt: TGTGCCAGCAGCGAAGGGGGGGTCACAGATACGCAGTATTTT

d_call: TRBD1
v_call: TRBV11-2
clone_size: -
j_call: TRBJ1-4
cdr3_aa: CASSPRQGGRTNEKLFF
cdr3_nt: TGTGCCAGCAGCCCGCGACAGGGTGGGCGAACTAATGAAAAACTGTTTTTT

d_call: -
v_call: TRBV3-1/TRBV3-2
clone_size: -
j_call: TRBJ1-2
cdr3_aa: CASSQTLGGRNGYTF
cdr3_nt: TGTGCCAGCAGCCAAACCCTGGGGGGGCGAAATGGCTACACCTTC

d_call: TRBD1
v_call: TRBV7-9
clone_size: few
j_call: TRBJ2-4
cdr3_aa: CASSLGAGQGYIQYF
cdr3_nt: TGTGCCAGCAGCTTAGGAGCCGGACAGGGCTACATTCAGTACTTC

d_call: TRBD2
v_call: TRBV2
clone_size: -
j_call: TRBJ2-1
cdr3_aa: CASSEALAGLEHEQFF
cdr3_nt: TGTGCCAGCAGTGAAGCGCTAGCGGGCCTAGAGCATGAGCAGTTCTTC

d_call: TRBD2
v_call: TRBV5-6
clone_size: -
j_call: TRBJ2-2
cdr3_aa: CASSLVAGGNTGELFF
cdr3_nt: TGTGCCAGCAGCCTCGTAGCGGGGGGGAACACCGGGGAGCTGTTTTTT

d_call: TRBD2
v_call: TRBV5-1
clone_size: -
j_call: TRBJ2-2
cdr3_aa: CASRGLAGVDGELFF
cdr3_nt: TGCGCCAGCAGAGGACTAGCGGGAGTCGACGGGGAGCTGTTTTTT

d_call: TRBD2
v_call: TRBV7-2
clone_size: -
j_call: TRBJ2-7
cdr3_aa: CASSRASGNYEQYF
cdr3_nt: TGTGCCAGCAGCCGTGCGAGCGGGAACTACGAGCAGTACTTC

d_call: TRBD1
v_call: TRBV19
clone_size: -
j_call: TRBJ1-5
cdr3_aa: CASSIDRGQGSKPQHF
cdr3_nt: TGTGCCAGTAGTATAGATCGGGGACAGGGTAGCAAGCCCCAGCATTTT

d_call: TRBD2
v_call: TRBV2
clone_size: -
j_call: TRBJ2-4
cdr3_aa: CASSQTLGGNIQYF
cdr3_nt: TGTGCCAGCAGTCAGACCCTGGGGGGGAACATTCAGTACTTC

d_call: -
v_call: TRBV6-5
clone_size: once
j_call: TRBJ1-5
cdr3_aa: CASSRTVTSNQPQHF
cdr3_nt: TGTGCCAGCAGCCGGACAGTAACGAGCAATCAGCCCCAGCATTTT

d_call: TRBD2
v_call: TRBV7-9
clone_size: -
j_call: TRBJ2-1
cdr3_aa: CASSPPPSSGVYNEQFF
cdr3_nt: TGTGCCAGCAGTCCGCCCCCCTCTAGCGGGGTTTACAATGAGCAGTTCTTC

d_call: -
v_call: TRBV4-3
clone_size: -
j_call: TRBJ2-7
cdr3_aa: CASSQDVTPLNYEQYF
cdr3_nt: TGCGCCAGCAGCCAAGATGTAACCCCCCTAAACTACGAGCAGTACTTC